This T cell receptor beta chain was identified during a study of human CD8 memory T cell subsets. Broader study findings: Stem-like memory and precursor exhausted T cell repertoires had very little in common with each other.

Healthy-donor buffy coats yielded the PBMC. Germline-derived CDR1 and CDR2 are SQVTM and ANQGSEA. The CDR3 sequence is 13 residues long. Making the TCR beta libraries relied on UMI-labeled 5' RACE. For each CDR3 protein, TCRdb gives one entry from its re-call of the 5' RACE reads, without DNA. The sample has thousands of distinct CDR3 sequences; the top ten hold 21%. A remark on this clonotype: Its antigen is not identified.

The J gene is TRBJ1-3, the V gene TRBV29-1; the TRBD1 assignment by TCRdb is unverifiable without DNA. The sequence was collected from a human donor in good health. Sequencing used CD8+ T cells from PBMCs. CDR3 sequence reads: CSVVAPPGNTIYF.